This is a list of T cell receptor beta chains from one sample in a study of CD8+CD57+ T cells in acquired aplastic anemia. TCRdb re-called the reads with MiXCR, one entry per CDR3 protein. The sample lists 350,000 to 450,000 distinct CDR3 sequences, 55% to 70% occurring once. The sequenced sample consisted of sorted CD4+, CD8+, or CD8+CD57+ T cells (not recorded which) from PBMCs. The origin of the receptors is a human donor in good health, serving as a control. Both conserved end residues are part of each CDR3. A D gene is named only where the DNA matches it firmly. Size tells how often a clone was seen (once, few, many) or the class of an expanded clone, and some rows leave it out.

size,D,J,V,length,DNA,CDR3
.,.,TRBJ1-2,TRBV7-2,14,TGTGCCAGCAGCTTCGACTGTAATAGTGAAGGCTACACCTTC,CASSFDCNSEGYTF
.,TRBD1,TRBJ1-2,TRBV7-9,16,TGTGCCAGCAGCTTAGGGACAGGTCCGGCTAACTATGGCTACACCTTC,CASSLGTGPANYGYTF
.,.,TRBJ1-2,TRBV9,12,TGTGCCAGCAGCGCACAGGGTACCGGCTACACCTTC,CASSAQGTGYTF
.,TRBD1,TRBJ1-6,TRBV20-1,13,TGCAGTGCTAGAACGACAGGGAAATCCTCCCTCCACTTT,CSARTTGKSSLHF
.,TRBD1,TRBJ2-7,TRBV5-1,17,TGTGCCAGCAGCATGCAGACAGGGTTGGGGTCTTCCTACGAGCAGTACTTC,CASSMQTGLGSSYEQYF
.,.,TRBJ2-7,TRBV2,13,TGTGCCAGCCTACGGCGGGGCCTCTACGAGCAGTACTTC,CASLRRGLYEQYF
many,.,TRBJ1-4,TRBV30,14,TGTGCCTGGAGTAGTCCTGCAACTAATGAAAAACTGTTTTTT,CAWSSPATNEKLFF
many,TRBD1,TRBJ2-6,TRBV6-6,17,TGTGCCAGCAGGAAGACAGGGTTGGCCTCTGGGGCCAACGTCCTGACTTTC,CASRKTGLASGANVLTF
.,.,TRBJ1-3,TRBV19,16,TGCGCCAGCAGTGAGAGGACGGCATCTGATGGAAACACCATATATTTT,CASSERTASDGNTIYF
.,TRBD1,TRBJ1-5,TRBV12-3/TRBV12-4,16,TGTGCCAGCAGTTTAGGGACAGGGGGGAGCAATCAGCCCCAGCATTTT,CASSLGTGGSNQPQHF
.,.,TRBJ1-2,TRBV7-3,16,TGTGCCAGCAGTGTGTTCCCAATGGAGGGTGACAGTGGCTACACCTTC,CASSVFPMEGDSGYTF
.,.,TRBJ2-5,TRBV9,14,TGTGCCAGCAGCGCTACAGGGGGGGGAGAGACCCAGTACTTC,CASSATGGGETQYF
.,.,TRBJ2-3,TRBV7-2,15,TGCGCCAGCAGCCCGGTGGTGGGTCGGGCAGATAGGCAGTATTTT,CASSPVVGRADRQYF
.,.,TRBJ1-5,TRBV2,15,TGTGCCAGCTCTACGGGCGAGTCGGGCAATCAGCCCCAGCATTTT,CASSTGESGNQPQHF
many,.,TRBJ1-5,TRBV9,15,TGTGCCAGCAGTGAGGGGTCGGTTGGCAATCAGCCCCAGCATTTT,CASSEGSVGNQPQHF
.,.,TRBJ1-1,TRBV5-1,14,TGTGCCAGCAGCTTAGGGCTAGCAGAGGGTGAAGCTTTCTTT,CASSLGLAEGEAFF
.,.,TRBJ2-3,TRBV7-8,14,TGTGCCAGCAGGACAGAGGCTAGCACAGATACGCAGTATTTT,CASRTEASTDTQYF
.,.,TRBJ1-1,TRBV7-9,15,TGTGCCAGCAGACCGACAGAGACCATGAACACTGAAGCTTCCTTT,CASRPTETMNTEASF
.,.,TRBJ1-4,TRBV7-3,17,TGTGCCAGCAGCCCGAAGACGGGGAGCCCAACTAATGAAAAACTGTTTTTT,CASSPKTGSPTNEKLFF
many,TRBD1,TRBJ1-6,TRBV7-2,15,TGTGCCAGCAGCTTTCGCGACAGGGCGAATTCACCCCTCCACTTT,CASSFRDRANSPLHF
.,TRBD1,TRBJ2-2,TRBV4-1,13,TGCGCCAGCAGACCCGACAGGGCCGGGGAGCTGTTTTTT,CASRPDRAGELFF
.,.,TRBJ1-2,TRBV2,16,TGTGCCAGCAGTGACGGAGGGGGTAGGGCTAACTATGGCTACACCTTC,CASSDGGGRANYGYTF
.,.,TRBJ1-5,TRBV2,12,TGTAACAGCCAGTATAGCAATCAGCCCCAGCATTTT,CNSQYSNQPQHF
.,.,TRBJ1-2,TRBV5-1,16,TGCGCCAGCAGCTTGGGAGCGAACACTGAATACTATGGCTACACCTTC,CASSLGANTEYYGYTF
many,TRBD1,TRBJ2-7,TRBV7-2,14,TGTGCCAGCAGCCCACCGGGACAGCGAGGGGAGCAGTACTTC,CASSPPGQRGEQYF
.,TRBD2,TRBJ2-2,TRBV10-3,14,TGTGCCAGCAGGACTAGCGGGAACACCGGGGAGCTGTTTTTT,CASRTSGNTGELFF
.,TRBD1,TRBJ2-5,TRBV20-1,14,TGCAGTGCTAGCCGACGGGGACAGGGGGAGACCCAGTACTTC,CSASRRGQGETQYF
.,TRBD2,TRBJ2-5,TRBV12-3/TRBV12-4,13,TGTGCCAGCAGGGCTAGCGGGCAAGAGACCCAGTACTTC,CASRASGQETQYF
.,.,TRBJ1-6,TRBV7-2,13,TGTGCCAGCAGCCTAGCGCGTAATTTACACAAACTGTTT,CASSLARNLHKLF
.,.,TRBJ1-2,TRBV7-9,15,TGCGCCAGCAGCTCCCATACAACCGTAGACCAGGGCTACGCCTTC,CASSSHTTVDQGYAF
many,.,TRBJ1-6,TRBV6-2/TRBV6-3,14,TGTGCCAGCAGGGGGAGCTCCTATAATTCACCCCTCCACTTT,CASRGSSYNSPLHF
many,TRBD2,TRBJ2-7,TRBV20-1,13,TGCAGTGCTAGATGGGAGGGTCTTTACGAGCAGTACTTC,CSARWEGLYEQYF
once,.,TRBJ2-1,TRBV7-2,16,TGTGCCAGCGGCTACCCCCCAGCGTGCGAGTACAATTTGCAGCTCTTC,CASGYPPACEYNLQLF
.,.,TRBJ2-7,TRBV5-1,14,TGCGCCAGCAGCGTGTCGGCGCGGATCTACGAGCAGTACTTC,CASSVSARIYEQYF
.,.,TRBJ1-4,TRBV7-3,16,TGTGCCAGCAGCACCGACCCCACTGGACGCGGTGAAAAACTGTTTTTC,CASSTDPTGRGEKLFF
.,.,TRBJ2-1,TRBV14,13,TGTGCCAGCAGCCAGACACAGAGGAATGAGCAGTTCTTC,CASSQTQRNEQFF
many,.,TRBJ2-1,TRBV5-1,14,TGCGCCAGCAGCGGCGGGACTCTCCGGAATGAGCAGTTCTTC,CASSGGTLRNEQFF
many,TRBD2,TRBJ2-3,TRBV5-1,18,TGCGCCAGCAGCCCGTTCCCAGGGACTAGCGGGGTAACAGATACGCAGTATTTT,CASSPFPGTSGVTDTQYF
.,.,TRBJ1-5,TRBV7-9,14,TGTGCCAGTCGGACAGCCGGTGTCAAGAGACCCAGTACTTTT,CASRTAGVKRPSTF
.,.,TRBJ1-6,TRBV9,15,TGTGCCAGCAGCGCCGGAGGGGGAGAAGGTTCACCCCTCCACTTT,CASSAGGGEGSPLHF
.,TRBD2,TRBJ2-3,TRBV7-8,16,TGTGCCAGCAGCGCCTTGACTAGCGGGGGAGTAGATACGCAGTATTTT,CASSALTSGGVDTQYF
.,.,TRBJ2-7,TRBV9,13,TGTGCCAGCAGCACCCACGGGGAACTGGACTACGAGTTC,CASSTHGELDYEF
.,.,TRBJ1-1,TRBV7-2,13,TGTGCCAGCAGCCAAGCCCCGAGCAGACCAGCTTTCTTT,CASSQAPSRPAFF
.,.,TRBJ1-2,TRBV12-3/TRBV12-4,15,TGTGCCAGCAGCGCAGGATCCGGCCGTTTCTATGGCTACACCTTC,CASSAGSGRFYGYTF
.,.,TRBJ1-3,TRBV7-2,17,TGTGCCAGCAGCTTGTGGAGAACAGGCAGCTATGGAAAAACCATATATTTT,CASSLWRTGSYGKTIYF
.,TRBD2,TRBJ2-3,TRBV9,17,TGTGCCAGCAGCGCCTCCGGGACTAGCGGGTACACAGATACGCAGTATTTT,CASSASGTSGYTDTQYF
many,.,TRBJ1-4,TRBV20-1,13,TGCAGTGTTGAAAACTACGGGAGTGAAAAACTGTTTTTT,CSVENYGSEKLFF
many,TRBD1,TRBJ1-2,TRBV6-6,14,TGTGCCAGCAGTAGCGACAGGGGTTTACCTGGCTACACCTTC,CASSSDRGLPGYTF
once,.,TRBJ2-7,TRBV7-2,17,TGTGCCAGCAGCTTATCGCCGGCGGGACAGAGTATGGACGAGCAGTACTTC,CASSLSPAGQSMDEQYF
once,.,TRBJ2-5,TRBV5-4,14,TGTGCCAGCTCCGCCACGCAGAGGGAAGAGACCCAGTACTTC,CASSATQREETQYF
few,.,TRBJ1-2,TRBV20-1,13,TGCAGTGCTCGGACACCACAGGGTTACGGCTACACCTTC,CSARTPQGYGYTF
.,.,TRBJ2-7,TRBV15,18,TGTGCCACCAGCAGGGGACGGTTACCCGGGACACTATCCTACGAGCAGTACTTC,CATSRGRLPGTLSYEQYF